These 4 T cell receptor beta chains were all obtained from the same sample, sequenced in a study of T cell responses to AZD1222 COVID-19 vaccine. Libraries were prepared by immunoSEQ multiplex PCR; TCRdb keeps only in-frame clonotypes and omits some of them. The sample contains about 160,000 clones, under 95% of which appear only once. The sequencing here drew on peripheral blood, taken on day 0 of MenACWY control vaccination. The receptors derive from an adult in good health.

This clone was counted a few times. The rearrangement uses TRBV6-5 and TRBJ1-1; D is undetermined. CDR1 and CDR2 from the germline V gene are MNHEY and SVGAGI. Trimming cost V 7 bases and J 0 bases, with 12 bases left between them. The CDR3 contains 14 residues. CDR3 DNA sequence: TGTGCCAGCATTAGAAAGACGATGAACACTGAAGCTTTCTTT. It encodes CASIRKTMNTEAFF.

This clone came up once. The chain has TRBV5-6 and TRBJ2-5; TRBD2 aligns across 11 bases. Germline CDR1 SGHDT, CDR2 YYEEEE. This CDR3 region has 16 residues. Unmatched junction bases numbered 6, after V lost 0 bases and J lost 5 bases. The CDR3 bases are TGTGCCAGCAGCTTGGTACTAGCGGGAGCTTTTGAGACCCAGTACTTC. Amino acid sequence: CASSLVLAGAFETQYF.

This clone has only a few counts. CDR3: CASSLSDTNNYGYTF. CDR3 nucleotides: TGCGCCAGCAGCTTGTCTGACACAAATAACTATGGCTACACCTTC. The J gene is TRBJ1-2, the V gene TRBV5-1, with D unclear. The V end was cut by 1 base, the J end by 1 base, with 11 bases between. CDR1 SGHRS and CDR2 YFSETQ come from the germline V gene. The CDR3 is made up of 15 amino acids.

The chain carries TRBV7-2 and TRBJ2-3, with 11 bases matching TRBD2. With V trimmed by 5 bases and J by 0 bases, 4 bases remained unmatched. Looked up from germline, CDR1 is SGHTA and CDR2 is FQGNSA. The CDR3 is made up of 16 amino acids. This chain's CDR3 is CASSLRTSGSTDTQYF. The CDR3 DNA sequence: TGTGCCAGCAGCCTCCGGACTAGCGGGAGCACAGATACGCAGTATTTT.